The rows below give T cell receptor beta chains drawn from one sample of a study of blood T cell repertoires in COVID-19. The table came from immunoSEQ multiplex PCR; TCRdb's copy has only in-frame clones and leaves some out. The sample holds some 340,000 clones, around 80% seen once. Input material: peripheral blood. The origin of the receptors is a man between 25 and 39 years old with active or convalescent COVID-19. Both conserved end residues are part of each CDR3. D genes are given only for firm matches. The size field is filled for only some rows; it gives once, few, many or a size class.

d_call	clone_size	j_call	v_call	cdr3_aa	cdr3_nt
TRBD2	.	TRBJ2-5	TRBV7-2	CASSLTSGTSKKTQYF	TGTGCCAGCAGCCTCACCTCCGGGACTAGTAAAAAGACCCAGTACTTC
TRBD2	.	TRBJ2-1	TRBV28	CASSPGVAGVSYNEQFF	TGTGCCAGCAGTCCCGGGGTAGCGGGAGTTTCCTACAATGAGCAGTTCTTC
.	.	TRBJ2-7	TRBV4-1	CASSQDPGGSYEQYF	TGCGCCAGCAGCCAAGATCCTGGAGGGTCCTACGAGCAGTACTTC
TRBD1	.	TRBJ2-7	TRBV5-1	CASSLGDRASSYEQYF	TGCGCCAGCAGCTTGGGGGACAGGGCAAGCTCCTACGAGCAGTACTTC
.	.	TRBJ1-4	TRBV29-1	CSVSEQVNEKLFF	TGCAGCGTTTCCGAACAGGTTAATGAAAAACTGTTTTTT
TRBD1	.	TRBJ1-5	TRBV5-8	CASSSTGGLHQPQHF	TGTGCCAGCAGCTCAACAGGGGGCCTACATCAGCCCCAGCATTTT
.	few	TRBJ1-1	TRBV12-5	CASGFSRGTEAFF	TGTGCTAGTGGTTTCTCTCGGGGGACTGAAGCTTTCTTT
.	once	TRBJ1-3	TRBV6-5	CASTRSPSGNTIYF	TGTGCCAGCACGCGGTCCCCCTCTGGAAACACCATATATTTT
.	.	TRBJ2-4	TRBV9	CASSVDGLAKNIQYF	TGTGCCAGCAGCGTAGATGGACTAGCCAAAAACATTCAGTACTTC
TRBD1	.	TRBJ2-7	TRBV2	CASSLPTGPPYEQYF	TGTGCCAGCAGTTTGCCGACAGGGCCACCCTACGAGCAGTACTTC
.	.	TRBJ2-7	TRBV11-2	CASSFLAAYEQYF	TGTGCCAGCAGCTTCCTGGCTGCCTACGAGCAGTACTTC
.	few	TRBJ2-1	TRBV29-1	CSAGGGLNEQFF	TGCAGCGCCGGGGGAGGTCTAAATGAGCAGTTCTTC
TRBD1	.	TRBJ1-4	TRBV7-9	CASSYAGQINEKLFF	TGTGCCAGCAGCTACGCGGGACAGATTAATGAAAAACTGTTTTTT
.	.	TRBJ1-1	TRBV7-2	CASSPLVRRANTEAFF	TGTGCCAGCAGCCCCTTGGTCCGTAGAGCGAACACTGAAGCTTTCTTT
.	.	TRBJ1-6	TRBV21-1	CASSKAEGARSPLHF	TGTGCCAGCAGCAAAGCGGAGGGGGCAAGATCACCCCTCCACTTT
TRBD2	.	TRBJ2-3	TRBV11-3	CASSREADTQYF	TGTGCCAGCAGCCGGGAGGCGGATACGCAGTATTTT
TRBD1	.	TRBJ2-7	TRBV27	CASSLSRGQGEFKQYF	TGTGCCAGCAGTTTATCGAGGGGACAGGGAGAATTCAAGCAGTACTTC
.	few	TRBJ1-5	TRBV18	CASSPNSNQPQHF	TGTGCCAGCTCACCAAACAGTAATCAGCCCCAGCATTTT
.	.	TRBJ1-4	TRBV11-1	CASSRRRATNEKLFF	TGTGCCAGCAGCCGGAGGCGGGCAACTAATGAAAAACTGTTTTTT
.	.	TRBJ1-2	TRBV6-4	CASSEEEGYGYTF	TGTGCCAGCAGTGAAGAAGAGGGCTATGGCTACACCTTC
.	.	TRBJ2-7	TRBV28	CASSPRETALREQYF	TGTGCCAGCAGCCCGCGTGAGACTGCGCTTAGGGAGCAGTACTTC
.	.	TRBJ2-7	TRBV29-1	CSVAAGRREQYF	TGCAGCGTTGCCGCAGGGAGGCGCGAGCAGTACTTC
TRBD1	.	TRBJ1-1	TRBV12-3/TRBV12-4	CASSDGQGAFF	TGTGCCAGCAGTGATGGACAGGGTGCTTTCTTT
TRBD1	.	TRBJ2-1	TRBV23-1	CAPDRADNEQFF	TGCGCGCCGGACAGGGCCGACAATGAGCAGTTCTTC
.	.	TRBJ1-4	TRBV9	CASSVAQDLQWEKLFF	TGTGCCAGCAGCGTAGCACAGGATCTTCAGTGGGAAAAACTGTTTTTT
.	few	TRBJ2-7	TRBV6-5	CASSLGGSREQYF	TGTGCCAGCAGTTTAGGAGGGTCCAGGGAGCAGTACTTC
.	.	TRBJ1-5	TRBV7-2	CASSATPGVQPQHF	TGTGCCAGCAGCGCAACTCCGGGGGTTCAGCCCCAGCATTTT
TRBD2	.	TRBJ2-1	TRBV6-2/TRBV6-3	CASSYHTGTSGRASYNEQFF	TGTGCCAGCAGTTACCACACCGGGACTAGCGGGAGGGCCTCCTACAATGAGCAGTTCTTC
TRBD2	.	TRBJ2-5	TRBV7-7	CASSLGGGGQETQYF	TGTGCCAGCAGCTTGGGCGGGGGGGGTCAAGAGACCCAGTACTTC
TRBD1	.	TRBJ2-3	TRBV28	CASTSGTGAGTDTQYF	TGTGCCAGCACCTCCGGGACAGGGGCGGGCACAGATACGCAGTATTTT
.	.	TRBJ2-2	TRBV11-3	CASSPRQDTGELFF	TGTGCCAGCAGCCCTCGACAGGACACCGGGGAGCTGTTTTTT
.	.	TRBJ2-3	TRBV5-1	CASSSLPTGAQYF	TGCGCCAGCAGCTCCCTCCCGACAGGAGCGCAGTATTTT
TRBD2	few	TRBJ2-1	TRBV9	CASSVDRVLAGGKNNEQFF	TGTGCCAGCAGCGTAGACAGGGTGTTGGCGGGAGGGAAGAACAATGAGCAGTTCTTC
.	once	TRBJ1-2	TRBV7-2	CASSLGAGKDGYTF	TGTGCCAGCAGCTTAGGGGCAGGGAAGGATGGCTACACCTTC
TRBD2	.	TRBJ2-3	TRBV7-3	CASSLTSGFTDTQYF	TGTGCCAGCAGCCTGACTAGCGGGTTCACAGATACGCAGTATTTT
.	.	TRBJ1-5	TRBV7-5	CVRSFLWDTGQPQHF	TGTGTCAGAAGCTTCCTCTGGGACACCGGACAGCCCCAGCATTTT
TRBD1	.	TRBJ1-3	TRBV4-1	CASSLDRENGNTIYF	TGCGCCAGCAGCCTCGACAGGGAAAATGGAAACACCATATATTTT
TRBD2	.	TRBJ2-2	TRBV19	CASSTTSGYFTGELFF	TGTGCCAGTAGTACTACTAGCGGGTATTTCACCGGGGAGCTGTTTTTT
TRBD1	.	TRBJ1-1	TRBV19	CASSPRQGHTEAFF	TGTGCCAGTAGTCCCAGACAGGGACACACTGAAGCTTTCTTT
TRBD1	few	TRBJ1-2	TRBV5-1	CASSRDRSYGYTF	TGCGCCAGCAGCCGGGACAGGTCCTATGGCTACACCTTC
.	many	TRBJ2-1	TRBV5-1	CASSLGLAATNEQFF	TGCGCCAGCAGCTTGGGCTTAGCGGCTACCAATGAGCAGTTCTTC
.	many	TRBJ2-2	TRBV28	CASRAVTASGELFF	TGTGCCAGCAGGGCCGTGACTGCGTCCGGGGAGCTGTTTTTT
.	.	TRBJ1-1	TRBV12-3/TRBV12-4	CASSLSGETEAFF	TGTGCCAGCAGTTTATCGGGGGAAACTGAAGCTTTCTTT
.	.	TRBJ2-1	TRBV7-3	CASSLTQYNEQFF	TGTGCCAGCAGCTTAACACAGTACAATGAGCAGTTCTTC
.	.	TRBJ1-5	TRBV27	CASSLSGGRWATQGNQPQHF	TGTGCCAGCAGTTTATCCGGGGGACGGTGGGCTACCCAGGGCAATCAGCCCCAGCATTTT
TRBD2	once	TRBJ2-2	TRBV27	CASSGLAEAGELFF	TGTGCCAGCAGTGGACTAGCGGAGGCCGGGGAGCTGTTTTTT
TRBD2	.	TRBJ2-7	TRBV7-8	CASSLSTRAGGFEQYF	TGTGCCAGCAGCTTATCCACCCGAGCGGGAGGGTTCGAGCAGTACTTC
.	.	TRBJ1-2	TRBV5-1	CASSLEWSGYTF	TGCGCCAGCAGCTTGGAATGGAGTGGCTACACCTTC
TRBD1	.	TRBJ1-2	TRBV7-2	CASSPDRGIGYTF	TGTGCCAGCAGCCCGGACAGGGGAATCGGCTACACCTTC
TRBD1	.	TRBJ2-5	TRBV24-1	CATRDRGQETQYF	TGTGCCACCAGGGACAGGGGGCAAGAGACCCAGTACTTC
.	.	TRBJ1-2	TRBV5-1	CASSSEGPGGGYTF	TGCGCCAGCAGCTCGGAAGGCCCCGGAGGGGGCTACACCTTC
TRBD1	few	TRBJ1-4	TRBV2	CASSAWTGREKLFF	TGTGCCAGCAGTGCCTGGACAGGACGGGAAAAACTGTTTTTT
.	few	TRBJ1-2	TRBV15	CATSSPTGVVHGYTF	TGTGCCACCAGCAGCCCCACGGGAGTTGTGCATGGCTACACCTTC
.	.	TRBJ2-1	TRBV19	CASSTQGGVYNEQFF	TGTGCCAGTAGTACCCAGGGGGGTGTCTACAATGAGCAGTTCTTC
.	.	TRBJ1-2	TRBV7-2	CASSVERSYGYTF	TGTGCCAGCAGCGTCGAGAGGTCCTATGGCTACACCTTC